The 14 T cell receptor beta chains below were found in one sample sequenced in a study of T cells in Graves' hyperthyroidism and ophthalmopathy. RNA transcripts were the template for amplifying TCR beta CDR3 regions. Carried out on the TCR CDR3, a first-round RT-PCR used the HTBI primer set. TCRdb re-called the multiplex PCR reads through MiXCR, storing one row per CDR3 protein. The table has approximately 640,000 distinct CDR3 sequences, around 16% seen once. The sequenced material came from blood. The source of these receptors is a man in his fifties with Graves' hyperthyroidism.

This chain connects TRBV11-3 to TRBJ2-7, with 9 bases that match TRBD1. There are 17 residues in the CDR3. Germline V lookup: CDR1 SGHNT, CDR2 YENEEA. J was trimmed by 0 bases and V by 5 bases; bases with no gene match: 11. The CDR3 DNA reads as TGTGCCAGCAGCCAATACACACCGGGACAGGGCTCCTACGAGCAGTACTTC. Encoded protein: CASSQYTPGQGSYEQYF.

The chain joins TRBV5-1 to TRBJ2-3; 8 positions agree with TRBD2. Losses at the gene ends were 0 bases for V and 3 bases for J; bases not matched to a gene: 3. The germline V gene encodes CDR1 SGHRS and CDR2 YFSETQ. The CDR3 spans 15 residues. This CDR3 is CASSLAASGTDTQYF. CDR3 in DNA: TGCGCCAGCAGCTTGGCGGCTAGCGGGACAGATACGCAGTATTTT.

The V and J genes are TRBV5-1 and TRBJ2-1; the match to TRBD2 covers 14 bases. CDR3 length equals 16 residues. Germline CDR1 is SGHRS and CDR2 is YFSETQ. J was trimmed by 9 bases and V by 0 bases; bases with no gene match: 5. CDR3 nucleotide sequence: TGCGCCAGCAGCTTGGAGGGGACTAGCGGGAGTATTGAGCAGTTCTTC. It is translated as CASSLEGTSGSIEQFF. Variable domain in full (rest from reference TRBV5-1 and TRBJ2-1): KAGVTQTPRYLIKTRGQQVTLSCSPISGHRSVSWYQQTPGQGLQFLFEYFSETQRNKGNFPGRFSGRQFSNSRSEMNVSTLELGDSALYLCASSLEGTSGSIEQFFGPGTRLTVL.

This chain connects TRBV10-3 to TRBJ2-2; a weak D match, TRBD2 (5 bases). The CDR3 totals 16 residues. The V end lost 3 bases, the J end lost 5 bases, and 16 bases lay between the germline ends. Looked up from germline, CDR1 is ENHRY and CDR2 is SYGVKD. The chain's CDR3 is CAISDSERTSTGELFF. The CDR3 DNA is TGTGCCATCAGTGATTCGGAGCGGACCTCGACCGGGGAGCTGTTTTTT.

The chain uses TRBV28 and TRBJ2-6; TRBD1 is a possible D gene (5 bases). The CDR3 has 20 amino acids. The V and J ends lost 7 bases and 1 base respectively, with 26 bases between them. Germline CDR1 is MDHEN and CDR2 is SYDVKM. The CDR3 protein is CASTQLRRQGKGSGANVLTF. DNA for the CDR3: TGTGCCAGCACGCAGCTCCGTAGGCAGGGTAAAGGTTCTGGGGCCAACGTCCTGACTTTC.

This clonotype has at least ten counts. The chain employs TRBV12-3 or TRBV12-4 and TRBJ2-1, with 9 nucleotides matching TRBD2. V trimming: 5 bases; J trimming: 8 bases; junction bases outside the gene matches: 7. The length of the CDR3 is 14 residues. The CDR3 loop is CASSGPGTSYEQFF. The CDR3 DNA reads TGTGCCAGCAGTGGACCCGGGACTAGCTATGAGCAGTTCTTC.

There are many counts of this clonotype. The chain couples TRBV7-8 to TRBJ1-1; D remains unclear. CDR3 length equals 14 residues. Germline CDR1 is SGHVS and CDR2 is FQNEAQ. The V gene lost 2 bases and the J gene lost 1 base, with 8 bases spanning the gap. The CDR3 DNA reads TGTGCCAGCAGCTTAATGCGACAGAACACTGAAGCTTTCTTT. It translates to CASSLMRQNTEAFF.

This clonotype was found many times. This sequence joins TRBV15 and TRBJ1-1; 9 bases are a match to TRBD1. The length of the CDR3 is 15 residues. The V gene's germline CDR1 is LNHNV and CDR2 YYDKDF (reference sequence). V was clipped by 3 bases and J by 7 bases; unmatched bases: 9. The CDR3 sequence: CATSSPGQGGFEAFF. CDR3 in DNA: TGTGCCACCAGCAGTCCGGGACAGGGCGGTTTTGAAGCTTTCTTT.

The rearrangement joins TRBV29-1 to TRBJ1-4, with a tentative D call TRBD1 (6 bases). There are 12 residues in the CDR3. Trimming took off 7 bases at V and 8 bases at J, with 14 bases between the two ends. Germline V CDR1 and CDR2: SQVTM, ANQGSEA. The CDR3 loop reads CSGGGATEKLFF. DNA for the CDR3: TGCAGCGGGGGGGGCGCGACCGAAAAACTGTTTTTT.

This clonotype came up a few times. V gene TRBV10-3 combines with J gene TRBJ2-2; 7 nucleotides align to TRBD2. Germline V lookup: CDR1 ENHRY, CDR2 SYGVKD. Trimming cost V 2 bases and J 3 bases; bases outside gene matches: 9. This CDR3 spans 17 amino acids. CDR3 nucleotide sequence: TGTGCCATCAGTGAGAGGGGCGGGAGAATCGACACCGGGGAGCTGTTTTTT. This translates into CAISERGGRIDTGELFF.

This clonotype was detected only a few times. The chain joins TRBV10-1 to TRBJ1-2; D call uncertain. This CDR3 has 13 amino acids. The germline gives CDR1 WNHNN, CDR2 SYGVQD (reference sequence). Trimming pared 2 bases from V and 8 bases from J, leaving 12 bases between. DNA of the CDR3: TGCGCCAGCAGTGAGACCCGAGCCGGAGGCTACACCTTC. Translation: CASSETRAGGYTF.

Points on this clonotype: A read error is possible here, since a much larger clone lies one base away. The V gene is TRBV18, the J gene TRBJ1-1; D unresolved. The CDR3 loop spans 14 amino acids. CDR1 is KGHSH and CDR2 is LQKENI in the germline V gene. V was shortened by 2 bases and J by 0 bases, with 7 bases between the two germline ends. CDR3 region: CASSPAGMNTEAFF. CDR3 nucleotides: TGTGCCAGCTCACCAGCAGGAATGAACACTGAAGCTTTCTTT.

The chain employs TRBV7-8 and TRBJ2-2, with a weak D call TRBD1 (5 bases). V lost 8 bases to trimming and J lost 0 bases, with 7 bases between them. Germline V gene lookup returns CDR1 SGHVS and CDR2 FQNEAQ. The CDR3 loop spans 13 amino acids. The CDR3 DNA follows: TGTGCCAGCGACAGACCGAACACCGGGGAGCTGTTTTTT. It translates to CASDRPNTGELFF.

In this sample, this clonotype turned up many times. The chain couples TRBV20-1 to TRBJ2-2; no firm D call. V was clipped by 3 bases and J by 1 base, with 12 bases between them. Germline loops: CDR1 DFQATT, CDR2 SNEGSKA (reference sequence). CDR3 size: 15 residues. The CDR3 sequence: CSARKAEVNTGELFF. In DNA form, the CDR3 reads TGCAGTGCTAGGAAGGCAGAAGTGAACACCGGGGAGCTGTTTTTT.